This entry is about one T cell receptor (beta chain). This clonotype has just a few counts. Its antigen is unknown. No clone much larger than this one lies a single base away; base qualities are absent. The source of the sample is a study of T cells in Graves' hyperthyroidism and ophthalmopathy (dated by TCRdb to between 2019 and 2020). About the investigation overall: Peripheral blood was collected at initial diagnosis, before any treatment. To identify TCR V-J signatures that set the groups apart, the researchers used a discovery cohort of about a hundred patients, made up of roughly 45 with Graves' ophthalmopathy and around 58 with stable Graves' hyperthyroidism. An independent validation cohort of under 20 hyperthyroidism patients and over 15 patients who later progressed to ophthalmopathy tested prospective prediction of ophthalmopathy. After blood sampling, hyperthyroidism patients were treated with methimazole at a starting dose of 30 mg daily, and ophthalmopathy patients were treated with high-dose intravenous methylprednisolone. The study also compared thyroid tissue and blood T-cell repertoires from about six Graves' hyperthyroidism patients. The paper describes TCR Vbeta CDR3 sequencing of 120 to 150 peripheral blood samples, made up of some 40 ophthalmopathy patients, some 80 hyperthyroidism patients and some 17 progressor patients. For training and testing, the approximately 97 patients in the discovery cohort were randomly divided in a 7:3 ratio.

Including the terminal cysteine and phenylalanine, the CDR3 comprises 14 residues. The CDR3 DNA has 42 bases and is translated from base 1. At the junction V is shortened by 2 bases and J by 3 bases, with 11 bases in between. CDR1 and CDR2 are drawn from the germline V gene (reference sequence): SEHNR, FQNEAQ. TCR beta CDR3 regions were amplified from RNA transcripts. The TCR CDR3 was subjected to a first round of RT-PCR using the HTBI primer set and the Qiagen OneStep RT-PCR kit. The libraries were constructed in a second round of multiplex PCR and then size-selected and purified. Paired-end sequencing of the libraries was performed with 100 bp reads on an Illumina HiSeq2000. On the authors' methods: SOAPnuke was used to process the raw data, removing reads that contained adapters or uncalled bases, had a mean Phred below 15, or lacked an exact match to the constant primer or identifier. COPE v1.2.5 was used to merge high-quality paired reads, and clonotypes were defined as unique nucleotide sequences. Clonotypes were aligned to IMGT TRBV, TRBD and TRBJ reference segments using MiTCR v1.1. Analysis was restricted to V-J combinations with a frequency above 0.0001, which covered about 99% of repertoires. A TCS score was defined as the ratio between F50 (clonal expansion) and ExV (chaos), using BLOSUM62-based TCRdist between CDR3 peptides within each V-J. Welch's t-statistics and random forest reduced just over 500 V-J features to roughly 13, which were used in a naive Bayes classifier (R e1071). TCRdb reprocessing: public reads trimmed at Q25 with fastp, clones called with MiXCR, in-frame beta chains kept. Duplicate CDR3 protein sequences are folded into a single record with the most common DNA and genes. It is TCRdb's table, rather than the study itself, that gives the V and J calls and clone size. This sample gives fewer than 500,000 distinct CDR3 sequences in total; approximately 13% of them show up just once. The ten most abundant clones make up 20% to 25% of the sample.

Hyperthyroidism patients were newly diagnosed, had a disease duration of under 2 months, and were aged 18 to 65 years. Any patient with an uncontrolled infection, another autoimmune disease, pregnancy or lactation was excluded. Clinical symptoms, serum thyroxine and TRAb, thyroid ultrasound, and orbital computed tomography formed the basis for the diagnoses. For progressor patients, blood was drawn at the first diagnosis of hyperthyroidism, before any ophthalmopathy symptoms had appeared. PBMCs were separated from roughly 10 ml of fresh peripheral blood using Ficoll-Paque density gradient centrifugation. Progressor patients were first diagnosed with Graves' hyperthyroidism and then developed ophthalmopathy during follow-up. Total RNA was extracted with Trizol reagent, and quality was checked on an Agilent 2100 Bioanalyzer. Overall results and qualifications from the work: In validation, the model predicted progression to ophthalmopathy a median of about 6.5 months before onset, with approximately 70% sensitivity and 72.22% specificity. No statistical method was used to fix the sample size in advance, and group allocation was not hidden from the investigators. Blood samples also contained most of the expanded thyroid clonotypes (frequency above 0.001), which suggests that blood repertoires may reflect thyroid immune responses. A 13 V-J signature model separated ophthalmopathy from stable hyperthyroidism, with about 90% sensitivity and 81.08% specificity in cross-validation and 80%/75% in testing.

This receptor was taken from a young man with Graves' hyperthyroidism that later progressed to Graves' ophthalmopathy. The rearrangement joined TRBV7-9 to TRBJ2-7; a confident D gene designation cannot be given. Sequencing was carried out using blood. The DNA reads TGTGCCAGCAGCTTATACGGGCTCGACTACGAGCAGTACTTC. The translation is CASSLYGLDYEQYF.